The 17 T cell receptor beta chains below all came from one sample that was sequenced in a study of shared clonotypes between healthy human individuals. Data came from immunoSEQ multiplex PCR; TCRdb stores just in-frame clones and leaves some out. This table has millions of clones, more than 80% appearing once. Sequenced input: naive CD4+ T cells from PBMCs. Subset here: CD45RA+ positively selected. The receptor source for this set is a young man in good health. Some clones in this sample may be carry-over from other donors' samples.

This chain connects TRBV12-2 to TRBJ2-2; whether TRBD2, the table's D call, matches the DNA was not checked. TRBV12-2 is a recognized pseudogene. CDR3 length: 16 residues. The CDR3 protein is CASRSLAPRMTGELFF. The CDR3, as DNA: TGTGCAAGTCGCTCCCTGGCCCCGAGGATGACCGGGGAGCTGTTTTTT.

The V call is TRBV30, the J call TRBJ2-7; no definite D call. Trimming cost V 2 bases and J 5 bases, with 13 bases left between them. Looked up from germline, CDR1 is GTSNPN and CDR2 is SVGIG (reference sequence). The CDR3 contains 13 residues. CDR3 in amino acids: CAWSTRLDDEQYF. CDR3 DNA sequence: TGTGCCTGGAGTACTCGCCTGGACGACGAGCAGTACTTC.

V is TRBV18 and J is TRBJ2-6, with D tentatively TRBD2 (6 bases). CDR1 KGHSH and CDR2 LQKENI come from the germline V gene. Trimming shortened V by 3 bases and J by 2 bases, and 23 bases separated the two germline ends. This CDR3 comprises 20 residues. The CDR3 nucleotides are TGTGCCAGCTCACCCACAATCGTGCGGAGGGATATGACTGGGGCCAACGTCCTGACTTTC. Translation gives CASSPTIVRRDMTGANVLTF.

The V gene is TRBV28, the J gene TRBJ1-6; no definite D call. V shed 3 bases and J shed 3 bases, with 6 bases lying between them. The CDR3 sequence is 14 residues long. Germline loops: CDR1 MDHEN, CDR2 SYDVKM. CDR3 in amino acids: CASSFGLYNSPLHF. The CDR3 bases are TGTGCCAGCAGTTTTGGGCTCTATAATTCACCCCTCCACTTT.

The V and J genes are TRBV6-5 and TRBJ2-1; 7 bases fit TRBD1. Trimming removed 4 bases from V and 1 base from J; junction bases left unmatched: 7. The CDR3 covers 16 residues. Germline loops: CDR1 MNHEY, CDR2 SVGAGI. The CDR3 sequence is CASSLTGNPSYNEQFF. The CDR3 DNA is TGTGCCAGCAGTTTGACAGGGAACCCTTCCTACAATGAGCAGTTCTTC.

V is TRBV19 and J is TRBJ2-5, with TRBD2 matching over 13 bases. Per the germline V gene, CDR1 is LNHDA and CDR2 is SQIVND (reference sequence). Trimming took 4 bases from V and 3 from J; bases not matched to a gene: 5. The CDR3 loop spans 16 amino acids. The CDR3 is CASSTTGLAGKETQYF. The CDR3 nucleotides read TGTGCCAGTAGTACTACGGGACTAGCGGGAAAAGAGACCCAGTACTTC.

This chain links TRBV4-1 with TRBJ1-4; TRBD1 aligns across 11 bases. Losses at the gene ends were 1 base for V and 0 bases for J; bases not matched to a gene: 7. Germline V CDR1 and CDR2: MGHRA, YSYEKL. The CDR3 extends over 19 amino acids. Written as DNA, the CDR3 is TGCGCCAGCAGCCAAGTGGTGGTGGGACAGGGGGCAACTAATGAAAAACTGTTTTTT. It translates to CASSQVVVGQGATNEKLFF.

The V call is TRBV28, the J call TRBJ1-1; possible D gene TRBD1, 6 bases. This CDR3 contains 15 residues. The germline gives CDR1 MDHEN, CDR2 SYDVKM. V shed 3 bases and J shed 8 bases, with 19 bases lying between them. The CDR3 region is CASSFSATGYPEAFF. CDR3 nucleotides: TGTGCCAGCAGTTTCTCGGCTACAGGGTACCCCGAAGCTTTCTTT. Filled out from reference TRBV28 and TRBJ1-1, the complete variable domain reads DVKVTQSSRYLVKRTGEKVFLECVQDMDHENMFWYRQDPGLGLRLIYFSYDVKMKEKGDIPEGYSVSREKKERFSLILESASTNQTSMYLCASSFSATGYPEAFFGQGTRLTVV.

The CDR3 is CASSSGPGPGYQYF. CDR3 bases: TGTGCCAGCAGCTCAGGGCCGGGTCCGGGGTACCAGTACTTC. The chain is built from TRBV28 and TRBJ2-5; the D call may be TRBD1 or TRBD2 (5 bases each). The V end lost 6 bases, the J end lost 10 bases, and 21 bases lay between the germline ends. CDR1 and CDR2 (germline): MDHEN, SYDVKM. CDR3 length: 14 residues.

The rearrangement links TRBV14 to TRBJ2-7; tentatively, D is TRBD1 (5 bases). The germline V gene has CDR1 SGHDN and CDR2 FVKESK. The CDR3 runs 16 residues. V lost 4 bases to trimming and J lost 6 bases, with 22 bases between them. The CDR3 protein is CASSPNQGALVSEQYF. CDR3 nucleotides: TGTGCCAGCAGCCCTAATCAGGGCGCCTTGGTTAGCGAGCAGTACTTC.

J is TRBJ1-1 and V is TRBV5-1, with D maybe TRBD1 (5 bases). V was cut by 4 bases and J by 6 bases, with 13 bases left in between. Germline CDR1 is SGHRS and CDR2 is YFSETQ. CDR3 size: 13 residues. The CDR3 here is CASSRFRAAEAFF. CDR3 nucleotides: TGCGCCAGCAGCCGTTTCAGGGCCGCTGAAGCTTTCTTT.

This chain links TRBV19 with TRBJ2-3; tentatively, D is TRBD2 (5 bases). The CDR3 is 16 residues long. Germline-derived CDR1 and CDR2 are LNHDA and SQIVND (reference sequence). V dropped 6 bases and J dropped 0 bases, with 16 bases sitting between them. This CDR3 is CASRLKLGRSTDTQYF. The CDR3 bases are TGTGCCAGTAGGCTCAAACTAGGCCGGAGCACAGATACGCAGTATTTT.

The CDR3 spells CASERQGSYEQYF. The CDR3 nucleotides read TGTGCCAGCGAAAGACAGGGATCCTACGAGCAGTACTTC. J is TRBJ2-7 and V is TRBV6-6, with 7 bases fitting TRBD1. Per the germline V gene, CDR1 is MNHNY and CDR2 is SVGAGI (reference sequence). This CDR3 is 13 amino acids long. V gave up 8 bases and J gave up 1 base; unmatched junction bases: 5.

This chain uses TRBV19 with TRBJ2-7; possible D gene TRBD1, 5 bases. V was cut by 4 bases and J by 3 bases, with 10 bases left in between. Germline CDR1 reads LNHDA; CDR2 reads SQIVND (reference sequence). The CDR3 is 13 amino acids. The CDR3 nucleotides are TGTGCCAGTAGTAACATGCAGGGCTACGAGCAGTACTTC. Translated, it gives CASSNMQGYEQYF.

V gene TRBV7-7 combines with J gene TRBJ2-6, with D unclear. With 1 base removed from V and 0 bases from J, the gap between germline ends came to 10 bases. CDR1 is SSHAT and CDR2 is FNYEAQ in the germline V gene (reference sequence). This CDR3 has 17 amino acids. CDR3 in amino acids: CASSLGPAPSGANVLTF. The CDR3 DNA reads as TGTGCCAGCAGCTTAGGGCCAGCACCCTCTGGGGCCAACGTCCTGACTTTC.

This clone was found once. The gene calls are TRBV27 and TRBJ2-3; D tentatively reads TRBD1 or TRBD2 (6 bases each). This CDR3 is built from 14 residues. Trimming stripped 9 bases from V and 5 bases from J, with 18 bases between. Germline CDR1 MNHEY, CDR2 SMNVEV (reference sequence). The CDR3 loop is CASSRLGGGDTQYF. CDR3 nucleotide sequence: TGTGCCAGTTCCCGACTAGGAGGGGGAGATACGCAGTATTTT.

The chain combines TRBV4-2 with TRBJ2-7; D uncertain. Germline-derived CDR1 and CDR2 are LGHNA and YNFKEQ. The CDR3 has 13 residues. V gave up 2 bases and J gave up 4 bases, with 9 bases separating them. The chain's CDR3 is CASSQLGAYEQYF. CDR3 coding DNA: TGTGCCAGCAGCCAACTAGGAGCATACGAGCAGTACTTC.